The 31 T cell receptor beta chains below all came from one sample that was sequenced in a study of shared clonotypes between healthy human individuals. Assay used: immunoSEQ multiplex PCR; TCRdb lists only in-frame clones, some missing. The repertoire holds 1 million to 1.2 million clones, with 77% as singletons. The specimen was memory CD4+ T cells from PBMCs. The subset is: CD45RA-negative fraction. These receptors all stem from a man younger than 35 in good health. Some clones in this sample may be carry-over from other donors' samples.

Note on this clone: This may arise from a read error, as a much more abundant clone is one base away. Additional DNA sequences in this sample encode the identical CDR3. The rearrangement uses TRBV30 and TRBJ1-1; TRBD1 is a possible D gene (5 bases). This CDR3 comprises 12 residues. Germline CDR1 reads GTSNPN; CDR2 reads SVGIG (reference sequence). CDR3: CACEGLGTETFF. The DNA of the CDR3 is TGTGCCTGTGAGGGGCTGGGGACTGAAACTTTCTTT. Variable domain in full (rest from reference TRBV30 and TRBJ1-1): SQTIHQWPATLVQPVGSPLSLECTVEGTSNPNLYWYRQAAGRGLQLLFYSVGIGQISSEVPQNLSASRPQDRQFILSSKKLLLSDSGFYLCACEGLGTETFFGQGTRLTVV.

V and J are TRBV5-1 and TRBJ2-7; either TRBD1 or TRBD2 may fit D (5 bases each). V lost 4 bases and J 3 bases, leaving 17 bases between the germline ends. Per germline, CDR1 SGHRS and CDR2 YFSETQ. The CDR3 has 15 residues. The CDR3 loop is CASSPDRRGLYEQYF. DNA for the CDR3: TGCGCCAGCAGCCCGGACCGCCGGGGCCTCTACGAGCAGTACTTC.

The rearrangement uses TRBV4-1 and TRBJ2-1, with 8 bases that match TRBD2. Per the germline V gene, CDR1 is MGHRA and CDR2 is YSYEKL. After removal of 7 bases from V and 4 bases from J, the junction contained 12 bases not matched to a gene. The CDR3 covers 16 residues. DNA for the CDR3: TGCGCCAGCACCCTTTTCACAGCGGGAGCGTACAATGAGCAGTTCTTC. Translating it yields CASTLFTAGAYNEQFF.

The genes are TRBV27 and TRBJ2-1; D perhaps matches TRBD1 (6 bases). Germline CDR1 and CDR2: MNHEY and SMNVEV (reference sequence). The CDR3 sequence is 14 residues long. V was trimmed by 6 bases and J by 7 bases, leaving 16 bases between them. The CDR3 sequence is CASSYRDPENEQFF. CDR3 DNA sequence: TGTGCCAGCAGCTACAGGGATCCCGAGAATGAGCAGTTCTTC.

This clone was seen a handful of times. The genes are TRBV4-3 and TRBJ1-4; D ambiguous. The germline V and J ends were trimmed by 0 bases and 0 bases, with 11 bases remaining between them. The CDR3 length is 17 residues. CDR1 is LGHNA and CDR2 is YSLEER in the germline V gene. CDR3 loop: CASSQDVRSSTNEKLFF. CDR3 DNA: TGCGCCAGCAGCCAAGATGTCAGATCGTCAACTAATGAAAAACTGTTTTTT.

This clone turned up a few times. The rearrangement uses TRBV4-1 and TRBJ2-6; D possibly matches TRBD1 or TRBD2 (6 bases each). Looked up from germline, CDR1 is MGHRA and CDR2 is YSYEKL. V dropped 3 bases and J dropped 4 bases, with 19 bases sitting between them. This CDR3 has 18 residues. The CDR3 DNA reads TGCGCCAGCAGCCACCCCGGGGGCCCAGCTCTGGGGGCCAACGTCCTGACTTTC. It specifies CASSHPGGPALGANVLTF.

The chain employs TRBV27 and TRBJ2-1; D is unresolved. Germline loops: CDR1 MNHEY, CDR2 SMNVEV (reference sequence). The CDR3 loop spans 12 amino acids. The V and J ends lost 5 bases and 3 bases respectively, with 5 bases between them. CDR3 sequence: CASSRNYNEQFF. CDR3 in DNA: TGTGCCAGCAGTCGGAACTACAATGAGCAGTTCTTC.

The sample holds one count of this clone. CDR3 DNA: TGTGCCAGCAGCTTGTTGCTTAGCGGCACAGATACGCAGTATTTT. As protein: CASSLLLSGTDTQYF. The chain joins TRBV5-5 to TRBJ2-3, with a possible D match to TRBD2 (5 bases). The CDR3 runs 15 residues. Trimming cost V 1 base and J 1 base, with 10 bases left between them. Looked up from germline, CDR1 is SGHKS and CDR2 is YYEKEE (reference sequence).

The V call is TRBV10-3, the J call TRBJ2-1; 11 bases map to TRBD2. Per germline, CDR1 ENHRY and CDR2 SYGVKD. J was trimmed by 10 bases and V by 2 bases; bases with no gene match: 10. This CDR3 region has 16 residues. The CDR3 bases are TGTGCCATCAGTGAGGGAGTAGCGGGAGGGCCGGGGGAGCAGTTCTTC. It translates to CAISEGVAGGPGEQFF.

The J gene is TRBJ2-5, the V gene TRBV14; 11 positions match TRBD1. J was trimmed by 5 bases and V by 0 bases; bases with no gene match: 8. The CDR3 loop spans 17 amino acids. Germline CDR1 reads SGHDN; CDR2 reads FVKESK. The CDR3 region is CASSQEGRDRGLETQYF. CDR3 sequence (DNA): TGTGCCAGCAGCCAAGAAGGGCGGGACAGGGGGTTGGAGACCCAGTACTTC.

Concerning this clone: Just one base apart from a much larger clone, this may be a read error. V and J are TRBV11-3 and TRBJ2-5; TRBD2 matches 12 bases. Germline V gives CDR1 SGHNT, CDR2 YENEEA. The CDR3 is 14 residues long. V lost 5 bases to trimming and J lost 4 bases; unmatched junction nucleotides: 2. The CDR3 loop is CASSAGLAGETQYF. For the CDR3, the DNA is TGTGCCAGCAGCGCGGGACTAGCGGGAGAGACCCAGTACTTC.

The rearrangement uses TRBV27 and TRBJ2-5; weak D call: TRBD1 (5 bases). This CDR3 has 16 residues. Trimming removed 6 bases from V and 4 bases from J, with 21 bases in between. Germline V lookup: CDR1 MNHEY, CDR2 SMNVEV (reference sequence). This CDR3 reads CASRRAESLGRETQYF. The CDR3 bases are TGTGCCAGCAGACGGGCGGAGAGTTTGGGGCGAGAGACCCAGTACTTC.

This clone has a count of ten or more. The genes are TRBV5-6 and TRBJ2-3; no definite D call. This CDR3 is built from 13 residues. Germline loops: CDR1 SGHDT, CDR2 YYEEEE. Trimming stripped 5 bases from V and 6 bases from J, with 13 bases between. The CDR3 here is CASRSRVGDTQYF. CDR3 DNA sequence: TGTGCCAGCAGGTCTAGAGTCGGCGATACGCAGTATTTT.

This chain connects TRBV4-3 to TRBJ2-7, with a tentative D call TRBD1 (5 bases). Per germline, CDR1 LGHNA and CDR2 YSLEER. The CDR3 totals 16 residues. V shed 1 base and J shed 1 base, with 14 bases lying between them. CDR3 sequence: CASSQGSSGASYEQYF. CDR3 coding DNA: TGCGCCAGCAGCCAAGGGTCAAGTGGGGCTTCCTACGAGCAGTACTTC.

The CDR3 region has the DNA TGTGCCAGCTCACCAGTAGGCCTTCTAACAGATACGCAGTATTTT. This sequence encodes CASSPVGLLTDTQYF. V gene TRBV18 combines with J gene TRBJ2-3, with unresolved D. Germline V gene data show CDR1 as KGHSH and CDR2 as LQKENI. The CDR3 totals 15 residues. Trimming removed 2 bases from V and 3 bases from J, with 12 bases in between.

This sequence joins TRBV6-9 and TRBJ2-5; D unclear. Per germline, CDR1 MNHGY and CDR2 SVAAGI. CDR3 length: 12 residues. V was clipped by 0 bases and J by 5 bases, with 4 bases between them. CDR3: CASSYSRETQYF. CDR3 sequence (DNA): TGTGCCAGCAGTTATTCGAGGGAGACCCAGTACTTC.

Of note for this clone: This may come from a read error, since a much larger clone is one base off. The same CDR3 is also encoded by other DNA sequences in this sample. V is TRBV5-5 and J is TRBJ2-1; D assignment may be TRBD1 or TRBD2 (6 bases each). Germline CDR1 reads SGHKS; CDR2 reads YYEKEE (reference sequence). CDR3 size: 13 residues. Trimming stripped 2 bases from V and 4 bases from J, with 7 bases between. DNA for the CDR3: TGTGCCAGCAGCTTAGGGGGGTACAATGAGCAGTTCTTC. This encodes CASSLGGYNEQFF.

The CDR3 region is CASSRGPMYQETQYF. As DNA, the CDR3 is TGTGCCAGTAGCAGGGGGCCTATGTACCAAGAGACCCAGTACTTC. The chain links TRBV2 to TRBJ2-5; 8 nucleotides match TRBD1. The CDR3 has 15 amino acids. V gave up 9 bases and J gave up 0 bases; unmatched junction bases: 9. The germline V gene encodes CDR1 SNHLY and CDR2 FYNNEI.

The chain has TRBV4-3 and TRBJ2-1; 14 positions agree with TRBD2. This CDR3 region has 16 residues. CDR1 and CDR2 (germline): LGHNA, YSLEER. With 5 bases clipped from V and 9 bases from J, the junction kept 9 bases outside the gene matches. The CDR3: CASSARLAGGTGEQFF. In DNA form, the CDR3 reads TGCGCCAGCAGCGCAAGACTAGCGGGAGGGACGGGTGAGCAGTTCTTC.

This sequence joins TRBV4-2 and TRBJ2-3; D is possibly TRBD2 (5 bases). This CDR3 is 15 amino acids long. The germline V and J ends were trimmed by 2 bases and 8 bases, with 17 bases remaining between them. Germline-derived CDR1 and CDR2 are LGHNA and YNFKEQ. The CDR3 nucleotides are TGTGCCAGCAGCCAACCACTAGGAGGAGTCCTTACGCAGTATTTT. Its protein is CASSQPLGGVLTQYF.

The chain couples TRBV11-2 to TRBJ1-4, with a tentative D call TRBD1 (6 bases). CDR3 length: 15 residues. Trimming cost V 5 bases and J 5 bases, with 15 bases left between them. Germline-derived CDR1 and CDR2 are SGHAT and FQNNGV. CDR3: CASSQKWQGNEKLFF. The CDR3 DNA reads as TGTGCCAGCAGCCAAAAGTGGCAGGGGAATGAAAAACTGTTTTTT.

The gene calls are TRBV9 and TRBJ2-7; the match to TRBD2 covers 13 bases. The CDR3 runs to 14 residues. The germline V gene has CDR1 SGDLS and CDR2 YYNGEE. V was clipped by 3 bases and J by 9 bases; unmatched bases: 6. The CDR3, as DNA: TGTGCCAGCAGCGCCGGACTAGCGGGAGTGGGGCAGTACTTC. It encodes CASSAGLAGVGQYF.

This clone was counted many times. The chain carries TRBV4-3 and TRBJ2-2, with 9 bases identical to TRBD1. CDR3 length equals 17 residues. Germline assignment: CDR1 LGHNA and CDR2 YSLEER. V was pared by 4 bases and J by 6 bases, with 12 bases of the junction left unmatched. CDR3 nucleotide sequence: TGCGCCAGCAGCCTTCCCCCGCACAGACAGGGGGCCGGGGAGCTGTTTTTT. Translating it yields CASSLPPHRQGAGELFF.

This sequence joins TRBV14 and TRBJ2-7; no clear D. The CDR3 is 11 residues long. CDR1 is SGHDN, CDR2 FVKESK, per germline. The V gene lost 4 bases and the J gene lost 6 bases, with 7 bases spanning the gap. In nucleotides, the CDR3 is TGTGCCAGCAGCCTGAGAGGCGAGCAGTACTTC. It is translated as CASSLRGEQYF.

The gene calls are TRBV15 and TRBJ2-5; D gene unclear. CDR1 is LNHNV, CDR2 YYDKDF, per germline (reference sequence). The CDR3 has 13 amino acids. Trimming removed 4 bases from V and 4 bases from J, with 10 bases in between. As DNA, the CDR3 is TGTGCCACCAGCATTAGGTCCGCAGAGACCCAGTACTTC. The encoded protein is CATSIRSAETQYF. The full variable domain, with the rest looked up from reference TRBV15 and TRBJ2-5, is DAMVIQNPRYQVTQFGKPVTLSCSQTLNHNVMYWYQQKSSQAPKLLFHYYDKDFNNEADTPDNFQSRRPNTSFCFLDIRSPGLGDTAMYLCATSIRSAETQYFGPGTRLLVL.

The chain joins TRBV18 to TRBJ2-4, with D perhaps matching TRBD2 (6 bases). CDR3 size: 15 residues. Trimming left V 4 bases short and J 1 base short, with 11 bases between. Per germline, CDR1 KGHSH and CDR2 LQKENI. Written as DNA, the CDR3 is TGTGCCAGCTCACAAATGGGGAGGGCCAAAAACATTCAGTACTTC. As protein: CASSQMGRAKNIQYF.

On this clone: It is unclear where the CDR3 begins or ends on the DNA, so no DNA is shown, and the CDR3 is as TCRdb lists it. The chain uses TRBV28 and TRBJ1-1. CDR1 and CDR2 (germline): MDHEN, SYDVKM. With termini counted, the CDR3 has 13 amino acids. This CDR3 is CASSTSLNTEAFF.

The chain employs TRBV19 and TRBJ1-5; D is ambiguous. The CDR3 is made up of 17 amino acids. With 7 bases removed from V and 8 bases from J, the gap between germline ends came to 27 bases. Germline V gives CDR1 LNHDA, CDR2 SQIVND (reference sequence). The CDR3: CASTPFKGSVPVEPQHF. CDR3 DNA: TGTGCCAGTACCCCATTCAAGGGTTCGGTCCCGGTTGAGCCCCAGCATTTT.

This chain connects TRBV6-1 to TRBJ1-3; 7 nucleotides agree with TRBD1. The length of the CDR3 is 14 residues. Germline lookup yields CDR1 MNHNS and CDR2 SASEGT. V dropped 7 bases and J dropped 4; count of bases not matched to a gene: 7. The CDR3 DNA follows: TGTGCCAGCAACCTAGACAGGGACGGAAACACCATATATTTT. This sequence encodes CASNLDRDGNTIYF.

The V gene is TRBV25-1, the J gene TRBJ1-1, with D hard to call. The length of the CDR3 is 13 residues. Germline CDR1 and CDR2: MGHDK and SYGVNS. V was trimmed by 4 bases and J by 5 bases, leaving 11 bases between them. The CDR3 region is CASSAVLNTEAFF. DNA for the CDR3: TGTGCCAGCAGTGCTGTGTTAAATACTGAAGCTTTCTTT.

This rearrangement joins TRBV4-1 to TRBJ1-4, with 9 positions matching TRBD1. The junction had 6 bases not matched to a gene; V was cut back by 2 bases and J by 8 bases. The CDR3 contains 15 residues. Germline CDR1 is MGHRA and CDR2 is YSYEKL. The CDR3 loop is CASSQRTGVGEKLFF. DNA for the CDR3: TGCGCCAGCAGCCAACGGACAGGGGTAGGGGAAAAACTGTTTTTT.